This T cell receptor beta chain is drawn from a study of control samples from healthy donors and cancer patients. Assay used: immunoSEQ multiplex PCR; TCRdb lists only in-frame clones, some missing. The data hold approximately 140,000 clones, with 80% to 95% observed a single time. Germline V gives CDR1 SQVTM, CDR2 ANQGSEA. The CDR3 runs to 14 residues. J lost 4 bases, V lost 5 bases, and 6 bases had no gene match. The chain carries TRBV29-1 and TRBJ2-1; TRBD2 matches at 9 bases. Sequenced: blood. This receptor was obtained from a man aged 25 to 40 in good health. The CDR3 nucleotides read TGCAGCGTTAGGGCGGGAGGGGATTACAATGAGCAGTTCTTC. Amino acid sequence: CSVRAGGDYNEQFF.